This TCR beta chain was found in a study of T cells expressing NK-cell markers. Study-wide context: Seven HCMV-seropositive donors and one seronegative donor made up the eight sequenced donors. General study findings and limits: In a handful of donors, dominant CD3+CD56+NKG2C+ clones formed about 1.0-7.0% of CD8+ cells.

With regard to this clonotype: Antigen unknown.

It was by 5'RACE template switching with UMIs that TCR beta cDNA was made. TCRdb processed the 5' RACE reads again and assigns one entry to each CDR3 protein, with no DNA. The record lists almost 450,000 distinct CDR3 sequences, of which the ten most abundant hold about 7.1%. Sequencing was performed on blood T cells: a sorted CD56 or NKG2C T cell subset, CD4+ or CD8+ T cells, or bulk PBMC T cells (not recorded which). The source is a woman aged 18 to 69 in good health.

The CDR3 sequence: CSARDQGAGDPQETQYF. The rearrangement joins TRBV20-1 to TRBJ2-5; TCRdb's D call of TRBD2 is untestable without DNA. Looked up from germline, CDR1 is DFQATT and CDR2 is SNEGSKA (reference sequence). The CDR3 contains 17 residues.